The next 9 T cell receptor beta chains were all read from a single sample in a study of breast tumors, draining lymph nodes, adjacent tissues. Samples came from axillary lymph nodes draining the breast cancer. TCRdb processed the multiplex PCR reads anew with MiXCR; each CDR3 protein has one entry. The data show fewer than 200,000 distinct CDR3 sequences, 25% to 40% seen once. Sequencing was carried out using axillary lymph node tissue. Receptors were obtained from a female donor with breast cancer. Some clones in this sample may be carry-over from other donors' samples.

Comments on this clonotype: This CDR3 is missing its conserved last phenylalanine or tryptophan, likely due to a read error. This sequence joins TRBV5-1 and TRBJ2-3, with a tentative D call TRBD2 (5 bases). CDR1 and CDR2 from the germline V gene are SGHRS and YFSETQ. V was pared by 0 bases and J by 0 bases, with 11 bases between. This CDR3 has 16 amino acids. The chain's CDR3 is CASSLDIGGSTDTQYL. The DNA of the CDR3 is TGCGCCAGCAGCTTGGATATTGGCGGGAGCACAGATACGCAGTATTTA.

This clonotype has at least ten counts. This chain connects TRBV20-1 to TRBJ1-2; D remains ambiguous. The CDR3 spans 11 residues. V gave up 5 bases and J gave up 8 bases, with 12 bases separating them. Germline V gene sequence: CDR1 DFQATT, CDR2 SNEGSKA (reference sequence). The CDR3, as DNA: TGCAGTGCTTTACGGACTGGCGGCTACACCTTC. Residues: CSALRTGGYTF.

DNA of the CDR3: TGTGCCAGCAGCGCTTCCCGGGGGGAGACCTTTAGCACAGATACGCAGTATTTT. Protein sequence: CASSASRGETFSTDTQYF. The genes are TRBV12-3 or TRBV12-4 and TRBJ2-3, with 7 positions matching TRBD2. J was trimmed by 0 bases and V by 6 bases; bases with no gene match: 15. The CDR3 runs to 18 residues.

The chain recombines TRBV19 with TRBJ1-4; D is possibly TRBD1 (6 bases). Trimming left V 1 base short and J 4 bases short, with 7 bases between. CDR3 size: 14 residues. Germline CDR1 and CDR2: LNHDA and SQIVND (reference sequence). CDR3 bases: TGTGCCAGTAGTATAGGACAGGTTAATGAAAAACTGTTTTTT. Amino acid sequence: CASSIGQVNEKLFF.

This clonotype was observed at least ten times. The J gene is TRBJ2-3, the V gene TRBV7-3; 10 bases match TRBD1. Germline values: CDR1 SGHTA, CDR2 FQGTGA. The CDR3 sequence is 16 residues long. Trimming removed 4 bases from V and 6 bases from J; junction bases left unmatched: 10. The CDR3 nucleotides are TGTGCCAGCAGCTATCTAAGGACAGGGGGTCGGGATACGCAGTATTTT. It specifies CASSYLRTGGRDTQYF.

This clonotype was counted ten times or more. This sequence joins TRBV6-5 and TRBJ1-6; TRBD1 is a possible D gene (5 bases). Per the germline V gene, CDR1 is MNHEY and CDR2 is SVGAGI. CDR3 length equals 13 residues. V lost 8 bases and J lost 2, with 7 bases in between. The CDR3 DNA is TGTGCCAGCTCAGGGACCTATAATTCACCCCTCCACTTT. Encoded protein: CASSGTYNSPLHF.

This clonotype was seen repeatedly, ten times or more. The chain is built from TRBV7-3 and TRBJ2-3; perhaps D is TRBD1 or TRBD2 (5 bases each). The germline V gene encodes CDR1 SGHTA and CDR2 FQGTGA. Deletions cut 1 base from V and 4 bases from J, with 15 bases between. The CDR3 has 16 amino acids. In nucleotides, the CDR3 is TGTGCCAGCAGCTTAATGGGCGGTGGGGGATCAGATACGCAGTATTTT. This translates into CASSLMGGGGSDTQYF.

This chain connects TRBV20-1 to TRBJ1-1; TRBD1 matches 7 bases. Germline V gene data show CDR1 as DFQATT and CDR2 as SNEGSKA (reference sequence). V shed 3 bases and J 10 bases; nucleotides not matched to a gene: 5. This CDR3 region has 11 residues. The CDR3 coding sequence is TGCAGTGCTAGGGAGGGACAGCTAGCTTTCTTT. This gives the protein CSAREGQLAFF.

The V gene is TRBV20-1, the J gene TRBJ2-1; TRBD2 matches 8 bases. From germline, CDR1 is DFQATT and CDR2 SNEGSKA (reference sequence). The CDR3 consists of 14 residues. Unmatched junction bases numbered 8, after V lost 4 bases and J lost 6 bases. CDR3 residues: CSATTSDECNEQFF. In DNA form, the CDR3 reads TGCAGTGCTACGACTAGCGATGAGTGCAATGAGCAGTTCTTC.